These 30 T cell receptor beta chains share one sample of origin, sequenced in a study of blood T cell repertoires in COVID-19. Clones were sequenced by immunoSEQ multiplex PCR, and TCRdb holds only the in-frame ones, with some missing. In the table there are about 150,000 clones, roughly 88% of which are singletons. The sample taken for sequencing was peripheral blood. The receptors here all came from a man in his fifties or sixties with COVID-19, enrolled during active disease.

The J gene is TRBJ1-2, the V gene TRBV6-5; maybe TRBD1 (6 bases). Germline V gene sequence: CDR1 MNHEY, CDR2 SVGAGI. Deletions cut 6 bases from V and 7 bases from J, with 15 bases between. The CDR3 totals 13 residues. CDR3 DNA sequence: TGTGCCAGCAGCGGACGCAGGGGAGCTGGCTACACCTTC. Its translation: CASSGRRGAGYTF.

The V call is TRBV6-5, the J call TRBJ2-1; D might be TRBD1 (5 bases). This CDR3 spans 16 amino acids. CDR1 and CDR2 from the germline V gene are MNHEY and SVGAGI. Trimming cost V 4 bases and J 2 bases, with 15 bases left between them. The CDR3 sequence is CASSSITGGTYNEQFF. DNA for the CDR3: TGTGCCAGCAGTTCCATTACAGGTGGGACCTACAATGAGCAGTTCTTC.

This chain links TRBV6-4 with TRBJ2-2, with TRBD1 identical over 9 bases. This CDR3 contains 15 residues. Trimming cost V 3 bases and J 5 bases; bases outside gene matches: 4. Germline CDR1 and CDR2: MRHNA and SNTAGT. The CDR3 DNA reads TGTGCCAGCAGTGAACAGGGGGCGGAAACCGGGGAGCTGTTTTTT. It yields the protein CASSEQGAETGELFF.

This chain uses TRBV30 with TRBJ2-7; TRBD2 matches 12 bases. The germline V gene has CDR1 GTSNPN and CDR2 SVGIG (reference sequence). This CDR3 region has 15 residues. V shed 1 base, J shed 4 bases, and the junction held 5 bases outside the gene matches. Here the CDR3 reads CAWSAGTSGFYEQYF. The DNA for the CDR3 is TGTGCCTGGAGTGCCGGGACTAGCGGGTTTTACGAGCAGTACTTC.

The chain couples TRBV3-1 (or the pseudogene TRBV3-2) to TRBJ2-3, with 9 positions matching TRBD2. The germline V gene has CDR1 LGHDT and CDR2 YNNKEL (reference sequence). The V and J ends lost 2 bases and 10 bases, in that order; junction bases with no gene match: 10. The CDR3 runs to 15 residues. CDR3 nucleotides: TGTGCCAGCAGCCAACAAGGACTAGCGTCCGTTTCGCAGTATTTT. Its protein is CASSQQGLASVSQYF.

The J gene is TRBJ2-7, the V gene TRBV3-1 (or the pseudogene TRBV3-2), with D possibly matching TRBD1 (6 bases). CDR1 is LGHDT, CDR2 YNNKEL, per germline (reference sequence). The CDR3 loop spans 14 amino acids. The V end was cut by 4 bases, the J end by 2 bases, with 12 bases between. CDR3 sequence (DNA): TGTGCCAGCAGCCCCCCCAGGGGACCCTACGAGCAGTACTTC. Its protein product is CASSPPRGPYEQYF.

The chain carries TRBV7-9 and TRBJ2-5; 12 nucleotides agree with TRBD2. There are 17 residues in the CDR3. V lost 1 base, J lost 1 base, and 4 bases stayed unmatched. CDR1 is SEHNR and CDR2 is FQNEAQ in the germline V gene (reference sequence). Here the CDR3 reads CASSLGTSGALQETQYF. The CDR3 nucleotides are TGTGCCAGCAGCTTAGGGACTAGCGGGGCCCTCCAAGAGACCCAGTACTTC.

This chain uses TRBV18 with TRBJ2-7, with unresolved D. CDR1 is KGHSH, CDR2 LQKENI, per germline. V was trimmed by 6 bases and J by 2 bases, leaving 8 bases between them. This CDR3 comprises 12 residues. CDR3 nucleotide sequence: TGTGCCAGCTCGGGCCCCACCTACGAGCAGTACTTC. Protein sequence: CASSGPTYEQYF. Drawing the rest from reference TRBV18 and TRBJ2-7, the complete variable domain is NAGVMQNPRHLVRRRGQEARLRCSPMKGHSHVYWYRQLPEEGLKFMVYLQKENIIDESGMPKERFSAEFPKEGPSILRIQQVVRGDSAAYFCASSGPTYEQYFGPGTRLTVT.

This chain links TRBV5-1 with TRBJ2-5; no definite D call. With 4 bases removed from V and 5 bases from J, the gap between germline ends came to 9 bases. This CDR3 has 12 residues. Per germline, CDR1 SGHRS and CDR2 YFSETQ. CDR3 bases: TGCGCCAGCAGCCCTGCCCAGGAGACCCAGTACTTC. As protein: CASSPAQETQYF.

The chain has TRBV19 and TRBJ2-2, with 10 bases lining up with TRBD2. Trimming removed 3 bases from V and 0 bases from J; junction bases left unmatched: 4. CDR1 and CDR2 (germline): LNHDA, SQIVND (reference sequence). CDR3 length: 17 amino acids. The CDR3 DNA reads TGTGCCAGTAGTATGATAGCGGGAGGACCGAACACCGGGGAGCTGTTTTTT. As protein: CASSMIAGGPNTGELFF.

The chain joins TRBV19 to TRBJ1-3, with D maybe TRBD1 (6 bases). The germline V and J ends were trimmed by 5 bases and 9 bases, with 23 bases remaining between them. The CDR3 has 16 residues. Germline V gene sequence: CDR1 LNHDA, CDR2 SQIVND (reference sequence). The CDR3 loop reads CASSPSPGTPGGTIYF. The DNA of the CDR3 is TGTGCCAGTAGTCCTTCGCCCGGGACACCCGGAGGCACCATATATTTT.

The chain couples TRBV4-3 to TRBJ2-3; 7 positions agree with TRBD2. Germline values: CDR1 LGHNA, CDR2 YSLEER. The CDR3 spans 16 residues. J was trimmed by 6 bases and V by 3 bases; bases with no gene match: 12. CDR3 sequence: CASSQGDRTSRDTQYF. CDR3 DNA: TGCGCCAGCAGCCAGGGAGACCGGACTAGTAGGGATACGCAGTATTTT.

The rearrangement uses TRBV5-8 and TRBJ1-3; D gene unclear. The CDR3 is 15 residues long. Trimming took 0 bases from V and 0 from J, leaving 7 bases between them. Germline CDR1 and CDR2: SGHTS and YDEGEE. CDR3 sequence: CASSLGLYSGNTIYF. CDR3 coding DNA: TGTGCCAGCAGCTTGGGACTGTACTCTGGAAACACCATATATTTT.

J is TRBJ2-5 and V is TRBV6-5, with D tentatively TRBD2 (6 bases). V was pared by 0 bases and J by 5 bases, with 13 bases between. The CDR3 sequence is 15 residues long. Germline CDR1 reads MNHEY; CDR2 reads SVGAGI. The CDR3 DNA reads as TGTGCCAGCAGTTACTCAGTACTAGCCTATGAGACCCAGTACTTC. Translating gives CASSYSVLAYETQYF.

The CDR3 loop reads CASSRDLAGFPGELFF. In DNA, the CDR3 is TGTGCCAGCAGTCGGGATCTAGCGGGGTTTCCCGGGGAGCTGTTTTTT. This chain links TRBV6-2 or TRBV6-3 with TRBJ2-2; 9 nucleotides match TRBD2. Losses at the gene ends were 5 bases for V and 6 bases for J; bases not matched to a gene: 10. The CDR3 totals 16 residues. The germline V gene encodes CDR1 MNHEY and CDR2 SVGEGT.

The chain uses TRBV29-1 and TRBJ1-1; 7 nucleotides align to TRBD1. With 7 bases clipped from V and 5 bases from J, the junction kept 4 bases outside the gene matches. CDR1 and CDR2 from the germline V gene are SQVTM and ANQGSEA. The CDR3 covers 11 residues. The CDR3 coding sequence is TGCAGCGCTAGACAGGGAACTGAAGCTTTCTTT. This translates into CSARQGTEAFF.

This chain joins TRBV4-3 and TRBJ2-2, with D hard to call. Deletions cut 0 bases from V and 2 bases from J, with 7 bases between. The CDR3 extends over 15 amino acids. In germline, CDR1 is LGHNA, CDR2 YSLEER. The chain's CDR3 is CASSQDSVNTGELFF. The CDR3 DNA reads TGCGCCAGCAGCCAAGATTCGGTTAACACCGGGGAGCTGTTTTTT.

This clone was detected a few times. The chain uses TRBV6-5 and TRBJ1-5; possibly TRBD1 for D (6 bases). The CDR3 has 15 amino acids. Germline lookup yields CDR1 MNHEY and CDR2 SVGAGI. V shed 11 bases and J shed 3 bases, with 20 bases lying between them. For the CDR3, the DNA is TGTGCCGGCAAATTACTACAGGGACCCAATCAGCCCCAGCATTTT. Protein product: CAGKLLQGPNQPQHF.

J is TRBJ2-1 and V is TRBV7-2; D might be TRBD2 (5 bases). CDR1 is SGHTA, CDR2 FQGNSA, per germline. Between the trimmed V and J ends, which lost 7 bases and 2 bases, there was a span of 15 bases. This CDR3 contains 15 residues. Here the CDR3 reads CASTLDGGPYNEQFF. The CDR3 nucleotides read TGTGCCAGCACCCTCGACGGAGGCCCCTACAATGAGCAGTTCTTC.

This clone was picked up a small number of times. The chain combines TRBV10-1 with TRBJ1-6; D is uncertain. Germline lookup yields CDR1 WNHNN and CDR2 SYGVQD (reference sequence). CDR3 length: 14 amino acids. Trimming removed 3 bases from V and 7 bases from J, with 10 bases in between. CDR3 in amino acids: CASSDQEFNSPLHF. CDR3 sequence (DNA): TGCGCCAGCAGTGATCAGGAATTCAATTCACCCCTCCACTTT.

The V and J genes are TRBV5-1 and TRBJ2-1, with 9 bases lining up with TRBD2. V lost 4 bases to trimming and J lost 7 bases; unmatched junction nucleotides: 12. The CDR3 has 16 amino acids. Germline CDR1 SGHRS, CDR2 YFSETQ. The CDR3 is CASSPPLGTSSNEQFF. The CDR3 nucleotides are TGCGCCAGCAGCCCCCCCCTGGGGACTAGCAGTAATGAGCAGTTCTTC.

This chain's CDR3 is CASSLRGGGYTF. CDR3 DNA sequence: TGTGCCAGCAGTTTAAGGGGCGGTGGCTACACCTTC. The chain employs TRBV28 and TRBJ1-2, with D possibly being TRBD1 (5 bases). Looked up from germline, CDR1 is MDHEN and CDR2 is SYDVKM. This CDR3 is built from 12 residues. Deletions cut 2 bases from V and 7 bases from J, with 8 bases between.

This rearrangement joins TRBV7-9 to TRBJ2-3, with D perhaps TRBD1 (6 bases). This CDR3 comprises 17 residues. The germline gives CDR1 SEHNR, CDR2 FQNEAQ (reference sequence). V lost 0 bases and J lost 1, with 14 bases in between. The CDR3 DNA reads TGTGCCAGCAGCTTAGCGCTGGGGGCTCGGGGCACAGATACGCAGTATTTT. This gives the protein CASSLALGARGTDTQYF.

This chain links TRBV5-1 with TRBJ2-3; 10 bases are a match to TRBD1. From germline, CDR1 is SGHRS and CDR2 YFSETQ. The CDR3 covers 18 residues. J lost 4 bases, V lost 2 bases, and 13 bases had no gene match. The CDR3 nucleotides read TGCGCCAGCAGCTTATCAGGCCTGACAGGGGGCAGGGCAGATACGCAGTATTTT. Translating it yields CASSLSGLTGGRADTQYF.

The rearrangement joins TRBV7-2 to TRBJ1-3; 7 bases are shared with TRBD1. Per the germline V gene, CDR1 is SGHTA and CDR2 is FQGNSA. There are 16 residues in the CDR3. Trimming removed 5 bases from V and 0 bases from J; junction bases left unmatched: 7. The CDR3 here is CASSLGQATSGNTIYF. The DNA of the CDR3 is TGTGCCAGCAGCCTAGGACAGGCTACCTCTGGAAACACCATATATTTT.

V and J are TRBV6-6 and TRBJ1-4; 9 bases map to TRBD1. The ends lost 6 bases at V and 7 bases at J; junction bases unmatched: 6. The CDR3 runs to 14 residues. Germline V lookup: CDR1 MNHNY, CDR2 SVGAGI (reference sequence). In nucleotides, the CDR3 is TGTGCCAGCAGGCCCGGGACAGGGAGTGAAAAACTGTTTTTT. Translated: CASRPGTGSEKLFF.

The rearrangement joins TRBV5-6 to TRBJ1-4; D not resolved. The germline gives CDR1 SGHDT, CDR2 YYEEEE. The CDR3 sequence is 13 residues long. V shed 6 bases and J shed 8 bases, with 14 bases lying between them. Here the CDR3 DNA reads TGTGCCAGCAACGGTCTCACCGCGGAAAAACTGTTTTTT. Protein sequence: CASNGLTAEKLFF. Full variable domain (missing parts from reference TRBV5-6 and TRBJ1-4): DAGVTQSPTHLIKTRGQQVTLRCSPKSGHDTVSWYQQALGQGPQFIFQYYEEEERQRGNFPDRFSGHQFPNYSSELNVNALLLGDSALYLCASNGLTAEKLFFGSGTQLSVL.

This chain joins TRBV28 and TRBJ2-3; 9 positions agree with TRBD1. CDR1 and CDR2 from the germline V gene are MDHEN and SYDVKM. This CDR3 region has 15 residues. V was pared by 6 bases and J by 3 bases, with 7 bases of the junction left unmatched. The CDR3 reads CASSPRGTGTDTQYF. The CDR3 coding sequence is TGTGCCAGCAGCCCCCGAGGGACAGGGACAGATACGCAGTATTTT. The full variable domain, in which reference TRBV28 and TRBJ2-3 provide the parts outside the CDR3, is DVKVTQSSRYLVKRTGEKVFLECVQDMDHENMFWYRQDPGLGLRLIYFSYDVKMKEKGDIPEGYSVSREKKERFSLILESASTNQTSMYLCASSPRGTGTDTQYFGPGTRLTVL.

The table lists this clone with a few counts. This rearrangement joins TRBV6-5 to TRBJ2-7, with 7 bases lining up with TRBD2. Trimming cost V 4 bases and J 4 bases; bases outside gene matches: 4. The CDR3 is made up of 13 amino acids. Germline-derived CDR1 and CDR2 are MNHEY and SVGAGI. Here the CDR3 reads CASSSAGEYEQYF. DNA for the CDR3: TGTGCCAGCAGTTCTGCGGGGGAATACGAGCAGTACTTC.

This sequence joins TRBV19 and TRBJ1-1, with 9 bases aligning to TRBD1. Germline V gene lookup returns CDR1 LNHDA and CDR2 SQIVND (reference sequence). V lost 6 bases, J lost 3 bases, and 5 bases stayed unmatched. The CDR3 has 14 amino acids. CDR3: CASRGTGRHTEAFF. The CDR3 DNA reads TGTGCCAGTAGGGGGACAGGGCGTCACACTGAAGCTTTCTTT.